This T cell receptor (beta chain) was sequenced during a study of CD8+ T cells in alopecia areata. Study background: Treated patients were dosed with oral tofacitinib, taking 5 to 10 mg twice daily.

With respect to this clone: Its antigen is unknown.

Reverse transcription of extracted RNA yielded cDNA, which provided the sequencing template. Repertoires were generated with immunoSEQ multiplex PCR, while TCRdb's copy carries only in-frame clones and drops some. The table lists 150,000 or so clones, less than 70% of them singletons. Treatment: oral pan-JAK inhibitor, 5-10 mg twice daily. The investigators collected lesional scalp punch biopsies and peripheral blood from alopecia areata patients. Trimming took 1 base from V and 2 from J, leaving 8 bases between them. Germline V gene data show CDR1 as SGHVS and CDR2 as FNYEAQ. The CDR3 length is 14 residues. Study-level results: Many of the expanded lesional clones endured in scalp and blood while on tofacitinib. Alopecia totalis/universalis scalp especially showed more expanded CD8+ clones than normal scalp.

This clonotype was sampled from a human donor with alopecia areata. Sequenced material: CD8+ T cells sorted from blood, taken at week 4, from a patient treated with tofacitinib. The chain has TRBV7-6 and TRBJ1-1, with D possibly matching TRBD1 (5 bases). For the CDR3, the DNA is TGTGCCAGCAGCTTAGAAGGGGCCAACACTGAAGCTTTCTTT. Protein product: CASSLEGANTEAFF.